Listed below are T cell receptor beta chains from one sample, sequenced in a study of T cells in Graves' hyperthyroidism and ophthalmopathy. One entry per CDR3 protein, called by TCRdb with MiXCR from the multiplex PCR reads. The sample contains tens of thousands of distinct CDR3 sequences, around 48% of which appear only once. Sequencing used blood. The receptors were sampled from a woman in her twenties or thirties with Graves' ophthalmopathy. Both conserved end residues are trimmed from each CDR3. A clone size is listed for some rows: how often the clone was seen (once, few, many), or a class if it is expanded.

>-|TRBJ2-1|TRBV24-1
ATSDQKGLAFNEQF
>many|TRBJ2-5|TRBV3-1
ASSQALAVETQY
>-|TRBJ1-1|TRBV7-2
ASSLVAGMNTEAF
>-|TRBJ2-7|TRBV24-1
ATSDPRDRGPYEQY
>many|TRBJ2-7|TRBV20-1
SAQDRDRGIHEQY
>few|TRBJ1-1|TRBV30
AWSVRDLRYGEAF
>many|TRBJ1-6|TRBV6-1
ASSEGNNSPLH
>many|TRBJ2-1|TRBV4-2
ASSQPGLATGNEQF
>-|TRBJ2-5|TRBV2
ASSEGLAGGEETQY
>-|TRBJ1-1|TRBV9
ASSVADSAQGNSPKTEAF
>many|TRBJ2-1|TRBV2
ASRKDRGPYNEQF
>many|TRBJ1-6|TRBV20-1
SATDRHSYNSPLH
>few|TRBJ2-3|TRBV2
ASRETSGRAYTSTDTQY
>-|TRBJ1-1|TRBV19
ASSTPFFAGANVLTF
>many|TRBJ1-4|TRBV27
ASSLRGQWEKLF
>many|TRBJ1-6|TRBV3-1
ASSPFRDVDSPLH
>many|TRBJ2-7|TRBV3-1
ASSHRDRRTYEQY
>-|TRBJ1-5|TRBV19
ASMGLAETQH
>once|TRBJ1-1|TRBV7-9
ACSPGTGLNTEAF
>many|TRBJ1-5|TRBV19
ASRYRGGNQPQH
>many|TRBJ2-1|TRBV20-1
SARDLAGYNEQF
>many|TRBJ2-2|TRBV5-1
ASSTAAGTGELF
>many|TRBJ2-7|TRBV6-5
ASSAGRAGGLSYEQY
>-|TRBJ2-7|TRBV5-1
ASRAGTSAYERY
>-|TRBJ2-1|TRBV28
ASSEDCGEQF
>-|TRBJ2-2|TRBV10-1
ASSVQGTSGNTGELF
>-|TRBJ1-6|TRBV11-3
ASSVGTQGNSPLH
>-|TRBJ2-3|TRBV20-1
SAAAGRNTDTQY
>many|TRBJ2-1|TRBV7-9
ASSPGRWGGNEQF
>many|TRBJ2-7|TRBV11-2
ASSTLDMYEQY
>-|TRBJ1-1|TRBV6-5
ASSRTGLGEAR
>many|TRBJ1-2|TRBV5-4
ASSFPGADYGYT
>-|TRBJ1-5|TRBV6-1
ASRGQGVDQPQH